The rows below give T cell receptor beta chains drawn from one sample of a study of OX40 agonist ivuxolimab in advanced cancers. The table came from immunoSEQ multiplex PCR; TCRdb's copy has only in-frame clones and leaves some out. Here the sample spans fewer than 70,000 clones, roughly 82% being singletons. The source material was CD4+ or CD8+ T cells sorted from blood, sampled in a trial of the OX40 agonist ivuxolimab. These TCRs come from an adult with an advanced solid tumor such as melanoma, head and neck, liver or kidney cancer. CDR3s include the opening cysteine and the closing phenylalanine or tryptophan. The D gene is left open where the match is weak. Part of the rows lack a size; the others show once, few, many or a class for expanded clones.

d_gene	abundance	v_gene	j_gene	CDR3nt	CDR3aa
.	once	TRBV30	TRBJ1-3	TGTGCCTGGAGGCCCCCCCCTGGAAACACCATATATTTT	CAWRPPPGNTIYF
TRBD1	.	TRBV19	TRBJ2-7	TGTGCCAGTAGTCGGTTGACAGGGGGATCCAACGAGCAGTACTTC	CASSRLTGGSNEQYF
.	.	TRBV7-2	TRBJ2-7	TGTGCCAGCTCCTTTATGGCGGGGCAGGGATACTACGAGCAGTACTTC	CASSFMAGQGYYEQYF
.	.	TRBV10-3	TRBJ1-5	TGTGCCATCAGTGAGGACAGATCTCTGCAGCCCCAGCATTTT	CAISEDRSLQPQHF
TRBD1	.	TRBV9	TRBJ2-7	TGTGCCAGCAGCGTAGGAGAGGACAGGGGGTACTACGAGCAGTACTTC	CASSVGEDRGYYEQYF
.	.	TRBV2	TRBJ2-7	TGTGCCAGCGGCCGACAGAACCGCTACGAGCAGTACTTC	CASGRQNRYEQYF
TRBD2	.	TRBV19	TRBJ2-3	TGTGCCAGTAGTCCCCGGCCAGCGGGGAGGTCTTCAGATACGCAGTATTTT	CASSPRPAGRSSDTQYF
.	.	TRBV11-2	TRBJ2-3	TGTGCCAGCAGCTTTAAGAATGGCGCAGATACGCAGTATTTT	CASSFKNGADTQYF
TRBD1	few	TRBV7-2	TRBJ2-3	TGTGCCAGCAGCTTAGCGGAGGCAGGGGGTGATACGCAGTATTTT	CASSLAEAGGDTQYF
.	.	TRBV7-9	TRBJ2-3	TGTGCCAGCAGCTTAGGTCGGGGATCCACCAGGGATACGCAGTATTTT	CASSLGRGSTRDTQYF
TRBD2	.	TRBV28	TRBJ2-7	TGTGCCAGCAGTTCCCCGGCTAGCGGGAGTTACGAGCAGTACTTC	CASSSPASGSYEQYF
.	.	TRBV7-2	TRBJ2-6	TGTGCCAGCAGCATACAGGGTTCCTCTGGGGCCAACGTCCTGACTTTC	CASSIQGSSGANVLTF
TRBD1	.	TRBV5-4	TRBJ2-3	TGTGCCAGCAGCTTAAATGAGGGGGCACACGATACGCAGTATTTT	CASSLNEGAHDTQYF
.	.	TRBV7-2	TRBJ2-7	TGTGCCAGCAGCTTAGCCCGAGGACAGCGAAACGAGCAGTACTTC	CASSLARGQRNEQYF
.	.	TRBV6-1	TRBJ1-4	TGTGCCAGCAGTCCAGAGGACATAAATGAAAAACTGTTTTTT	CASSPEDINEKLFF
.	.	TRBV19	TRBJ2-7	TGTGCCAGTAGTATGTCCGTGAACTCCTACGAGCAGTACTTC	CASSMSVNSYEQYF
.	.	TRBV7-3	TRBJ2-2	TGTGCCAGCAGCCCGGACAGGAACACCGGGGAGCTGTTTTTT	CASSPDRNTGELFF
TRBD2	.	TRBV5-1	TRBJ2-1	TGCGCCAGCAGCTTGGTCGGTGGGAGGGCCCTCGGAGAGCAGTTCTTC	CASSLVGGRALGEQFF
.	.	TRBV6-5	TRBJ1-1	TGTGCCAGCATTGGGCGGGTGAACACTGAAGCTTTCTTT	CASIGRVNTEAFF
TRBD1	.	TRBV28	TRBJ1-4	TGTGCCAGCAGTCAGACAGGGCGATCTAATGAAAAACTGTTTTTT	CASSQTGRSNEKLFF
.	.	TRBV28	TRBJ1-1	TGTGCCAGCAGGGCCGGGGGCGCGGGCACTGAAGCTTTCTTT	CASRAGGAGTEAFF
.	.	TRBV5-1	TRBJ1-3	TGCGCCAGCAGTCCGACAGGTTTCTCTGGAAACACCATATATTTT	CASSPTGFSGNTIYF
TRBD1	.	TRBV7-6	TRBJ2-2	TGTGCCAGCAGCTTAGATCCCCAGGGGGCCGGGGAGCTGTTTTTT	CASSLDPQGAGELFF
TRBD1	.	TRBV30	TRBJ1-2	TGTGCCCGACGACAGGGGTTGAACTATGGCTACACCTTC	CARRQGLNYGYTF
TRBD1	.	TRBV7-2	TRBJ1-4	TGTGCCAGCAGCAATACCGGGACAGGGGTTTATGAAAAACTGTTTTTT	CASSNTGTGVYEKLFF
.	.	TRBV9	TRBJ2-5	TGTGCCAGCACCATAGGGGCTAGCCGTGGAGAGACCCAGTACTTC	CASTIGASRGETQYF
.	once	TRBV2	TRBJ2-3	TGTGCCAGCAGGGCGGCCGGAAGTCTGGGGGCCGATACGCAGTATTTT	CASRAAGSLGADTQYF
TRBD1	.	TRBV19	TRBJ1-5	TGTGCCAGTAGACTGGGACAGGGGAGTCGTCAGCCCCAGCATTTT	CASRLGQGSRQPQHF
.	few	TRBV7-2	TRBJ1-5	TGTGCCAGCAGCTTAAGAGTCGGGGGGGGTCAGCCCCAGCATTTT	CASSLRVGGGQPQHF
TRBD1	once	TRBV28	TRBJ1-2	TGTGCCAGCAGTTTCCCCACAGGGGCGAACTATGGCTACACCTTC	CASSFPTGANYGYTF
.	once	TRBV28	TRBJ1-2	TGTGCCAGCAGTTTACCCATACAGGACAGAAGCTACACCTTC	CASSLPIQDRSYTF
.	.	TRBV15	TRBJ2-7	TGTGCCACCAGCGGCGGACGCACCTACGAGCAGTACTTC	CATSGGRTYEQYF
.	.	TRBV5-1	TRBJ2-5	TGCGCCAGCAGCTTGGAAGTGGGGTCAGAGACCCAGTACTTC	CASSLEVGSETQYF
.	.	TRBV4-2	TRBJ1-6	TGTGCCAGCAGCCAGACTGCGGGGGTTGGTTCACCCCTCCACTTT	CASSQTAGVGSPLHF
TRBD1	.	TRBV10-3	TRBJ1-5	TGTGCCATCAGTGAGTCTGGAGACAGGGAAGGGCAGCCCCAGCATTTT	CAISESGDREGQPQHF
.	.	TRBV19	TRBJ2-3	TGTGCCAGTAGTAGAAGAGGACAGGAGGGTGGATGGGGGACCACAGATACGCAGTATTTT	CASSRRGQEGGWGTTDTQYF
TRBD1	.	TRBV28	TRBJ2-5	TGTGCCAGCAGTTTAACAGGGGGCGAGGAGACCCAGTACTTC	CASSLTGGEETQYF
TRBD1	.	TRBV28	TRBJ2-1	TGTGCCAGCAGCCCCCGGGACAGATACAATGAGCAGTTCTTC	CASSPRDRYNEQFF